This T cell receptor (beta chain) was recovered during a study of vaccination and CD4 T cells after COVID-19. This clonotype has more than one count but fewer than ten. Its antigen is as yet unknown. Treatment denoted: approximately nine-day PBMC culture with coronavirus spike peptide pools or control peptides (ViraFEST assay). At the Johns Hopkins FTIC core, DNA taken from cultured CD4+ T cells was sequenced by way of the Oncomine TCR Beta short-read assay. TCRdb passed the PCR reads through MiXCR, listing each CDR3 protein once. The table shows 12,000 or so distinct CDR3 sequences, with approximately 50% occurring only once. The CDR3 sequence is 15 residues long. The ends were cut back, 6 bases at V and 5 bases at J, with 22 bases in the middle. The germline V gene encodes CDR1 DFQATT and CDR2 SNEGSKA (reference sequence).

The J gene is TRBJ1-2, the V gene TRBV20-1, with a tentative D call TRBD1 (6 bases). Specimen: cultured CD4+ T cells from blood, collected after SARS-CoV-2 vaccination. This sequence was found in a human donor with COVID-19. CDR3 in DNA: TGCAGTGCGCCGGCGGTCAGGGGATCTCCTTATGGCTACACCTTC. Its protein is CSAPAVRGSPYGYTF.